This T cell receptor (beta chain) was sequenced in a study of Ad26.COV2.S vaccination and SARS-CoV-2 variants. As for the study in general: Donor was one of the participants in the Ad26.COV2.S arm of the COV1001 trial. Ad26.COV2.S given intramuscularly, once or twice 56 days apart.

Sequencing used immunoSEQ multiplex PCR; TCRdb keeps in-frame clones, though not all of them. This table holds around 350,000 clones, about 85% found once. Study-wide results and limits: Reported findings describe substantial breadth in spike-specific CD8+ and CD4+ T cell responses following vaccination. Measurement of non-spike TCR breadth gave similar results in vaccine and placebo recipients.

Worth noting for this clone: The antigen is undetermined.

Treatment meaning: around 19 received Ad26.COV2.S at low or high dose, single or two shots; about 5 received placebo; per-sample allocation not given. Day 63 after the first vaccine or placebo injection was the time point for sampling. The TCR sequence derives from a person between 18 and 60 years old who received the Ad26.COV2.S COVID-19 vaccine or a placebo. The source was peripheral blood, collected in a trial of Ad26.COV2.S vaccine versus placebo.

This CDR3 is CASSSSGGGGDTQYF. The CDR3 nucleotides read TGTGCCAGCAGCTCCTCTGGAGGGGGAGGAGATACGCAGTATTTT. The chain uses TRBV3-1 (or the pseudogene TRBV3-2) and TRBJ2-3, with D perhaps matching TRBD1 or TRBD2 (6 bases each). This CDR3 spans 15 amino acids. V gave up 5 bases and J gave up 5 bases, with 17 bases separating them. The germline gives CDR1 LGHDT, CDR2 YNNKEL (reference sequence).